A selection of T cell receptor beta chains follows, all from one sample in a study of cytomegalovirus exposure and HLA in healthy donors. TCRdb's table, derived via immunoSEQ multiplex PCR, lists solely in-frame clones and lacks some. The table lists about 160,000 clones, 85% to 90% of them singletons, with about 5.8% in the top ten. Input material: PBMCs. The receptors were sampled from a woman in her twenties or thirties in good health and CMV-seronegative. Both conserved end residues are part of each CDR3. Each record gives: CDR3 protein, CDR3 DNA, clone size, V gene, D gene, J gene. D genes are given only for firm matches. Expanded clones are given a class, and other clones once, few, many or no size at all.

cdr3_aa: CATAAGQDYFYEQYF
cdr3_nt: TGTGCCACCGCCGCCGGACAGGACTATTTCTACGAGCAGTACTTC
clone_size: NA
v_call: TRBV15
d_call: NA
j_call: TRBJ2-7

cdr3_aa: CASSDVQGASNQPQHF
cdr3_nt: TGTGCCAGCAGTGACGTACAGGGGGCTAGCAATCAGCCCCAGCATTTT
clone_size: NA
v_call: TRBV6-1
d_call: TRBD1
j_call: TRBJ1-5

cdr3_aa: CASSPRPNEQYF
cdr3_nt: TGTGCCAGCAGCCCAAGACCCAACGAGCAGTACTTC
clone_size: NA
v_call: TRBV6-5
d_call: NA
j_call: TRBJ2-7

cdr3_aa: CASSQDGGDRGLEKLFF
cdr3_nt: TGCGCCAGCAGCCAAGATGGGGGAGACAGGGGGCTCGAAAAACTGTTTTTT
clone_size: NA
v_call: TRBV4-1
d_call: TRBD1
j_call: TRBJ1-4

cdr3_aa: CASSLEGGNTEAFF
cdr3_nt: TGTGCCAGCAGCTTAGAGGGGGGGAACACTGAAGCTTTCTTT
clone_size: NA
v_call: TRBV7-6
d_call: NA
j_call: TRBJ1-1

cdr3_aa: CASSLLGGGQPQHF
cdr3_nt: TGTGCCAGCAGCTTATTAGGGGGGGGTCAGCCCCAGCATTTT
clone_size: NA
v_call: TRBV5-5
d_call: NA
j_call: TRBJ1-5

cdr3_aa: CSVKPQGAAAFF
cdr3_nt: TGCAGCGTTAAACCACAGGGGGCTGCAGCTTTCTTT
clone_size: NA
v_call: TRBV29-1
d_call: TRBD1
j_call: TRBJ1-1

cdr3_aa: CASSYSTGGPTDTQYF
cdr3_nt: TGTGCCAGCAGTTACTCGACCGGGGGACCCACAGATACGCAGTATTTT
clone_size: NA
v_call: TRBV6-6
d_call: NA
j_call: TRBJ2-3

cdr3_aa: CASTGTGSNPAYNEQFF
cdr3_nt: TGCGCCAGCACCGGGACAGGGAGTAATCCTGCCTACAATGAGCAGTTCTTC
clone_size: NA
v_call: TRBV5-1
d_call: TRBD1
j_call: TRBJ2-1

cdr3_aa: CASSQGQGGNEKLFF
cdr3_nt: TGCGCCAGCAGCCAAGGGCAGGGGGGTAATGAAAAACTGTTTTTT
clone_size: NA
v_call: TRBV4-3
d_call: TRBD1
j_call: TRBJ1-4

cdr3_aa: CSVFRRGGEAFF
cdr3_nt: TGCAGCGTTTTTCGGCGAGGGGGTGAAGCTTTCTTT
clone_size: NA
v_call: TRBV29-1
d_call: NA
j_call: TRBJ1-1

cdr3_aa: CASSPKLGNTIYF
cdr3_nt: TGCGCCAGCAGCCCCAAGCTTGGAAACACCATATATTTT
clone_size: NA
v_call: TRBV5-1
d_call: NA
j_call: TRBJ1-3

cdr3_aa: CATSRDRSSYEQYF
cdr3_nt: TGTGCCACCAGCAGAGATCGAAGCTCCTACGAGCAGTACTTC
clone_size: NA
v_call: TRBV15
d_call: NA
j_call: TRBJ2-7

cdr3_aa: CASTRGGSSYNEQFF
cdr3_nt: TGTGCCAGCACCCGGGGGGGTAGCTCCTACAATGAGCAGTTCTTC
clone_size: NA
v_call: TRBV6-5
d_call: TRBD2
j_call: TRBJ2-1

cdr3_aa: CASSLGTGFNEQYF
cdr3_nt: TGTGCCAGCAGTTTAGGGACAGGGTTCAACGAGCAGTACTTC
clone_size: NA
v_call: TRBV28
d_call: TRBD1
j_call: TRBJ2-7

cdr3_aa: CAWSDRAYGYTF
cdr3_nt: TGTGCCTGGAGTGACAGGGCTTATGGCTACACCTTC
clone_size: NA
v_call: TRBV30
d_call: NA
j_call: TRBJ1-2

cdr3_aa: CASTYTRQPQQFF
cdr3_nt: TGCGCCAGCACATACACCCGCCAGCCTCAGCAGTTCTTC
clone_size: NA
v_call: TRBV23-1
d_call: NA
j_call: TRBJ2-1

cdr3_aa: CASSDRGDSADTQYF
cdr3_nt: TGTGCCAGCAGTGACCGGGGGGACTCAGCAGATACGCAGTATTTT
clone_size: NA
v_call: TRBV6-4
d_call: TRBD2
j_call: TRBJ2-3

cdr3_aa: CASSLTGVTNYGYTF
cdr3_nt: TGCGCCAGCAGCTTGACGGGGGTTACGAACTATGGCTACACCTTC
clone_size: NA
v_call: TRBV5-1
d_call: NA
j_call: TRBJ1-2

cdr3_aa: CATLTGEDEQFF
cdr3_nt: TGTGCCACCCTCACAGGGGAGGATGAGCAGTTCTTC
clone_size: NA
v_call: TRBV15
d_call: NA
j_call: TRBJ2-1

cdr3_aa: CASSRRDRHVEPIYF
cdr3_nt: TGTGCCAGCAGTCGCCGCGACAGGCACGTTGAACCCATATATTTT
clone_size: NA
v_call: TRBV6-7
d_call: NA
j_call: TRBJ1-3

cdr3_aa: CASSSTGGRETQYF
cdr3_nt: TGTGCCAGCAGTTCCACAGGGGGGAGGGAGACCCAGTACTTC
clone_size: NA
v_call: TRBV6-5
d_call: TRBD1
j_call: TRBJ2-5

cdr3_aa: CASSKVYRTGFYEQYF
cdr3_nt: TGTGCCAGCAGCAAAGTGTACAGGACAGGGTTTTACGAGCAGTACTTC
clone_size: NA
v_call: TRBV21-1
d_call: NA
j_call: TRBJ2-7

cdr3_aa: CASSDSGQVHWGNQPQHF
cdr3_nt: TGTGCCAGCAGTGACTCGGGACAGGTTCATTGGGGCAATCAGCCCCAGCATTTT
clone_size: NA
v_call: TRBV6-4
d_call: TRBD1
j_call: TRBJ1-5

cdr3_aa: CASSTRQGRRNQPQHF
cdr3_nt: TGTGCCAGTAGTACAAGACAGGGGAGGCGCAATCAGCCCCAGCATTTT
clone_size: NA
v_call: TRBV19
d_call: TRBD1
j_call: TRBJ1-5

cdr3_aa: CASSRDNYNSPLHF
cdr3_nt: TGTGCCAGCAGCCGGGACAACTATAATTCACCCCTCCACTTT
clone_size: once
v_call: TRBV9
d_call: NA
j_call: TRBJ1-6

cdr3_aa: CASSTAGGSVNEQFF
cdr3_nt: TGTGCCAGCAGTACCGCGGGCGGGAGCGTCAATGAGCAGTTCTTC
clone_size: NA
v_call: TRBV27
d_call: TRBD2
j_call: TRBJ2-1

cdr3_aa: CASSYLRQGYEQYF
cdr3_nt: TGTGCCAGCAGTTACTTGCGGCAGGGCTACGAGCAGTACTTC
clone_size: NA
v_call: TRBV6-6
d_call: NA
j_call: TRBJ2-7

cdr3_aa: CASSLGLGYYEQYF
cdr3_nt: TGTGCCAGCAGTTTAGGCTTGGGGTACTACGAGCAGTACTTC
clone_size: NA
v_call: TRBV28
d_call: NA
j_call: TRBJ2-7

cdr3_aa: CASSLGQGYEQYF
cdr3_nt: TGTGCCAGCAGCTTAGGACAGGGTTACGAGCAGTACTTC
clone_size: NA
v_call: TRBV6-1
d_call: TRBD1
j_call: TRBJ2-7

cdr3_aa: CASSLAREGHKEQYF
cdr3_nt: TGTGCCAGCAGCTTGGCGCGGGAGGGCCATAAAGAGCAGTACTTC
clone_size: once
v_call: TRBV11-1
d_call: TRBD2
j_call: TRBJ2-7

cdr3_aa: CASSGWSSGANVLTF
cdr3_nt: TGTGCCAGCTCGGGGTGGAGCTCTGGGGCCAACGTCCTGACTTTC
clone_size: NA
v_call: TRBV6-5
d_call: NA
j_call: TRBJ2-6

cdr3_aa: CASSLGDSYEQYF
cdr3_nt: TGTGCCAGCAGCTTAGGGGATTCCTACGAGCAGTACTTC
clone_size: NA
v_call: TRBV7-6
d_call: NA
j_call: TRBJ2-7

cdr3_aa: CASSLVSTSASYEQYF
cdr3_nt: TGTGCCAGCAGCTTAGTTTCGACTAGCGCCTCCTACGAGCAGTACTTC
clone_size: NA
v_call: TRBV7-2
d_call: TRBD2
j_call: TRBJ2-7

cdr3_aa: CASSQETGPGYGYTF
cdr3_nt: TGTGCCAGCAGCCAAGAAACAGGACCTGGCTATGGCTACACCTTC
clone_size: once
v_call: TRBV4-2
d_call: NA
j_call: TRBJ1-2

cdr3_aa: CASSLGGQFYGYTF
cdr3_nt: TGCGCCAGCAGCTTGGGGGGACAGTTCTATGGCTACACCTTC
clone_size: NA
v_call: TRBV5-1
d_call: TRBD1
j_call: TRBJ1-2

cdr3_aa: CASSLGGLKAFF
cdr3_nt: TGTGCCAGCAGCTTGGGAGGGCTTAAAGCTTTCTTT
clone_size: NA
v_call: TRBV28
d_call: NA
j_call: TRBJ1-1

cdr3_aa: CASSLAKNRPSLIETQYF
cdr3_nt: TGTGCCAGCAGCTTAGCGAAAAATCGCCCCTCTCTAATAGAGACCCAGTACTTC
clone_size: NA
v_call: TRBV7-6
d_call: NA
j_call: TRBJ2-5

cdr3_aa: CASSSRGSSYNEQFF
cdr3_nt: TGTGCCAGCAGTTCGCGCGGAAGCTCCTACAATGAGCAGTTCTTC
clone_size: NA
v_call: TRBV28
d_call: NA
j_call: TRBJ2-1

cdr3_aa: CASSGGRDRARNEQFF
cdr3_nt: TGCGCCAGCAGCGGGGGACGGGACAGGGCTCGGAATGAGCAGTTCTTC
clone_size: once
v_call: TRBV5-1
d_call: TRBD1
j_call: TRBJ2-1

cdr3_aa: CSVEDWGLAGTDTQYF
cdr3_nt: TGCAGCGTTGAAGATTGGGGACTAGCGGGTACAGATACGCAGTATTTT
clone_size: many
v_call: TRBV29-1
d_call: TRBD2
j_call: TRBJ2-3

cdr3_aa: CVTGDLREQYF
cdr3_nt: TGTGTCACCGGGGACCTCCGCGAGCAGTACTTC
clone_size: once
v_call: TRBV10-3
d_call: NA
j_call: TRBJ2-7

cdr3_aa: CASSSRPQKNTEAFF
cdr3_nt: TGCGCCAGCAGCTCGCGACCGCAAAAGAACACTGAAGCTTTCTTT
clone_size: NA
v_call: TRBV5-1
d_call: NA
j_call: TRBJ1-1

cdr3_aa: CASSPSRGTNYGYTF
cdr3_nt: TGCGCCAGCAGCCCGTCAAGGGGGACTAACTATGGCTACACCTTC
clone_size: NA
v_call: TRBV4-1
d_call: NA
j_call: TRBJ1-2

cdr3_aa: CASGLVGVNEQFF
cdr3_nt: TGCGCCAGCGGGCTCGTGGGGGTCAATGAGCAGTTCTTC
clone_size: NA
v_call: TRBV5-1
d_call: NA
j_call: TRBJ2-1

cdr3_aa: CASSLASGKSSSYEQYF
cdr3_nt: TGTGCCAGCAGTTTGGCTAGCGGGAAGTCAAGCTCCTACGAGCAGTACTTC
clone_size: once
v_call: TRBV28
d_call: TRBD2
j_call: TRBJ2-7

cdr3_aa: CASSRGAGGTEQYF
cdr3_nt: TGCGCCAGCAGCCGGGGAGCGGGGGGAACCGAGCAGTACTTC
clone_size: NA
v_call: TRBV4-3
d_call: TRBD2
j_call: TRBJ2-7

cdr3_aa: CSAKVAAGSSIEAFF
cdr3_nt: TGCAGCGCCAAAGTGGCGGCGGGGTCCTCCATTGAAGCTTTCTTT
clone_size: NA
v_call: TRBV29-1
d_call: NA
j_call: TRBJ1-1

cdr3_aa: CASSLSRVAGDYNEQFF
cdr3_nt: TGCGCCAGCAGCCTTTCCAGGGTAGCGGGGGACTACAATGAGCAGTTCTTC
clone_size: NA
v_call: TRBV4-3
d_call: TRBD2
j_call: TRBJ2-1

cdr3_aa: CASSGSCEQYF
cdr3_nt: TGCGCCAGCAGTGGGTCTTGCGAGCAGTACTTC
clone_size: once
v_call: TRBV10-1
d_call: NA
j_call: TRBJ2-7

cdr3_aa: CASSLALRISGANVLTF
cdr3_nt: TGTGCCAGCAGCTTAGCGCTCCGGATCTCTGGGGCCAACGTCCTGACTTTC
clone_size: many
v_call: TRBV7-9
d_call: NA
j_call: TRBJ2-6

cdr3_aa: CASSRRGTGANTGELFF
cdr3_nt: TGTGCCAGCAGCCGTAGGGGGACGGGCGCGAACACCGGGGAGCTGTTTTTT
clone_size: NA
v_call: TRBV27
d_call: NA
j_call: TRBJ2-2

cdr3_aa: CASSIPGHSYEQYF
cdr3_nt: TGTGCCAGCAGCATACCGGGACATTCCTACGAGCAGTACTTC
clone_size: NA
v_call: TRBV13
d_call: NA
j_call: TRBJ2-7

cdr3_aa: CASSLPGTNQPQHF
cdr3_nt: TGTGCCAGCAGTCTTCCGGGGACTAATCAGCCCCAGCATTTT
clone_size: NA
v_call: TRBV27
d_call: NA
j_call: TRBJ1-5